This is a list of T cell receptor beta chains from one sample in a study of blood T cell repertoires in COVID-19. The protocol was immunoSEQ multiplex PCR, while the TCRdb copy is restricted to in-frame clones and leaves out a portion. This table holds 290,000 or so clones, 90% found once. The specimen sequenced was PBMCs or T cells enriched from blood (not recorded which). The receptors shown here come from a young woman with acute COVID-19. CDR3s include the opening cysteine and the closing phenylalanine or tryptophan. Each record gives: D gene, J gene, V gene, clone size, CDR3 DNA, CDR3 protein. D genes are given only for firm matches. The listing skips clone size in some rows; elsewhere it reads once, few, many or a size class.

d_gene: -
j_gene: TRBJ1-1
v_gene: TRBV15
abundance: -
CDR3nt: TGTGCCACCAGCAGAGAACACAGCATGAACACTGAAGCTTTCTTT
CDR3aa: CATSREHSMNTEAFF

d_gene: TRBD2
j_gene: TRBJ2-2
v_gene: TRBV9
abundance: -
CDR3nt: TGTGCCAGCAGCGCCGATAGCGGGAGTAGGTACACCGGGGAGCTGTTTTTT
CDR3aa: CASSADSGSRYTGELFF

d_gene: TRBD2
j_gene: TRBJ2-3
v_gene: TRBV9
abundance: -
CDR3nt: TGTGCCAGCAGCGACCCTCTCGGTAGCGGGAGTAGGAATACGCAGTATTTT
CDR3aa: CASSDPLGSGSRNTQYF

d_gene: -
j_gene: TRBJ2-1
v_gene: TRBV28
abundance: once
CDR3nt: TGTGCCAGCAGTTTTAGCCGCTTGAGGTCCTACAATGAGCAGTTCTTC
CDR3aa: CASSFSRLRSYNEQFF

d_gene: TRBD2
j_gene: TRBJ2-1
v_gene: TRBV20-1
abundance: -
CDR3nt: TGCGCCGGGACTAGAGGCAATGAGCAGTTCTTC
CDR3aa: CAGTRGNEQFF

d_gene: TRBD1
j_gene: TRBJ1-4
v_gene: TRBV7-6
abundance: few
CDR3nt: TGTGCCAGCAGCGACAACAGGGGCGCGTATGAAAAACTGTTTTTT
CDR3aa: CASSDNRGAYEKLFF

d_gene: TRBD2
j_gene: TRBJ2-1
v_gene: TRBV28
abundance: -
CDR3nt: TGTGCCAGCAGTTTATCAGGGACTAGCGGGAGTATTTATGAGCAGTTCTTC
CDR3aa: CASSLSGTSGSIYEQFF

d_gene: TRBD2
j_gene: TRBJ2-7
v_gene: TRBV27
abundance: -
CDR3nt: TGTGCCAGCAGTCAGACTTACCCGGGACTAGCGGGAGACGAGCAGTACTTC
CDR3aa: CASSQTYPGLAGDEQYF

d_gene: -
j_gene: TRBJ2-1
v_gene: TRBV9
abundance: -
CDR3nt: TGTGCCAGCAGCGTAGAAGGCGGGATAAATCTCTACAATGAGCAGTTCTTC
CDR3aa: CASSVEGGINLYNEQFF

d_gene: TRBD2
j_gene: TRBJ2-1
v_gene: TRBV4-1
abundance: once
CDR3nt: TGCGCCAGCAGCGCGCCCCTGGGTAGCGGGAGTCGTCTGGGCCCCAATGAGCAGTTCTTC
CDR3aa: CASSAPLGSGSRLGPNEQFF

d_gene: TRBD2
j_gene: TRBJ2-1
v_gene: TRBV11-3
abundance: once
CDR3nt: TGTGCCAGCAGCTTCATGGGACTAGCGGGAAATGAGCAGTTCTTC
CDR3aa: CASSFMGLAGNEQFF

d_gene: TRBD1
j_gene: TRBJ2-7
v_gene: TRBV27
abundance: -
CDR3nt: TGTGCCAGCAGCCCGGTGGGGACAGGGGTCTACGAGCAGTACTTC
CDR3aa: CASSPVGTGVYEQYF

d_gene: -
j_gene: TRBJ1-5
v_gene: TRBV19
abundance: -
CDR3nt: TGTGCCAGTAGTATAGCCAGGGGACAGCCCCAGCATTTT
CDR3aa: CASSIARGQPQHF

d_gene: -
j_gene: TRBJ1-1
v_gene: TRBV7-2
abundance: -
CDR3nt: TGTGCCAGCAGCTTAGTAGTTTGGGGCAGGCGGAACACTGAAGCTTTCTTT
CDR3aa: CASSLVVWGRRNTEAFF

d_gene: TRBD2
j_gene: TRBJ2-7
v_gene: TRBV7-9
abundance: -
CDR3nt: TGTGCCAGCCGGACTAGCGGGAGGAGGGACGAGCAGTACTTC
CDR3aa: CASRTSGRRDEQYF

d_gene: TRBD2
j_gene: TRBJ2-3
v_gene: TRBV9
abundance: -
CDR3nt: TGTGCCAGCAGCCCTGGGGGGGGGAGCACAGATACGCAGTATTTT
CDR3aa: CASSPGGGSTDTQYF

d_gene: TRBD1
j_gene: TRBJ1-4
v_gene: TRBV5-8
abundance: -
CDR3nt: TGTGCCAGCAGTCCAGCCGGGACAGGGAATGAAAAACTGTTTTTT
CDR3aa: CASSPAGTGNEKLFF

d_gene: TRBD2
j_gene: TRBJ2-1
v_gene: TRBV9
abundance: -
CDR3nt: TGTGCCAGCAGCGAAATAGCGGGAGCCTACAATGAGCAGTTCTTC
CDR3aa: CASSEIAGAYNEQFF